Presented here are 2 T cell receptor beta chains from one specimen sequenced in a study of blood T cell repertoires in COVID-19. The table came from immunoSEQ multiplex PCR; TCRdb's copy has only in-frame clones and leaves some out. The sample carries 85,000 to 100,000 clones, approximately 84% recorded once. Sequencing was done on a sample of peripheral blood. These receptor sequences come from a woman aged 60-75 years with acute or convalescent COVID-19.

The rearrangement uses TRBV6-1 and TRBJ1-4; 9 bases agree with TRBD1. Trimming at V came to 3 bases and at J to 17 bases, leaving 7 bases not matched to a gene. CDR3 length equals 12 residues. Germline V gene sequence: CDR1 MNHNS, CDR2 SASEGT. CDR3 amino acids: CASSEGTGFCFF. CDR3 in DNA: TGTGCCAGCAGTGAGGGGACAGGGTTCTGTTTTTTT.

The chain links TRBV12-5 to TRBJ2-3; D gene ambiguous. The V gene lost 6 bases and the J gene lost 0 bases, with 10 bases spanning the gap. CDR3 length: 14 residues. Germline V gene lookup returns CDR1 LGHNT and CDR2 FRNRAP. The CDR3 here is CASGVSGSTDTQYF. DNA of the CDR3: TGTGCTAGTGGCGTATCGGGTAGCACAGATACGCAGTATTTT.